This T cell receptor beta chain comes out of a study of blood T cell repertoires in COVID-19. Study information: The origin of the acute and convalescent COVID-19 samples was the United States, Italy and Spain. The cDNA or gDNA used as material had been derived from T cells, B-cell-depleted T cells, or PBMCs.

Germline V gene sequence: CDR1 WNHNN, CDR2 SYGVQD (reference sequence). The CDR3 length is 9 residues. The V and J ends lost 9 bases and 9 bases respectively, with 6 bases between them. Per the original data handling: For nucleated cells, counts were estimated from reference gene primer amplification. Assay: immunoSEQ multiplex PCR; the TCRdb copy retains only in-frame clones and omits some. For V, J and clone size, that table is used; D and trimming come from the DNA. The sample records just over 650,000 clones, over 80% being singletons. The source of this sequence is a woman younger than 30 with acute or convalescent COVID-19. J is TRBJ1-5 and V is TRBV10-1; D remains unclear. The sequencing input was peripheral blood. The CDR3 DNA is TGCGCCAGTCCCTTGCCCCAGCATTTT. Translating it yields CASPLPQHF.